Below, 28 T cell receptor beta chains from the same sample are listed, as sequenced in a study of response to subunit inactivated influenza vaccine (dated by TCRdb to the late 2010s). Library preparation was by RT-PCR. The instrument was an Illumina HiSeq 2500. TCRdb trimmed the raw reads at Q25, called clones with MiXCR and kept productive beta chains. Each entry merges the rows of one CDR3 protein and shows their most common DNA and genes. The sample has around 650,000 distinct CDR3 sequences on record, more than 15% of them singletons. The top ten clones comprise 11% of the sample. The specimen was PBMCs from blood, collected roughly 13 days after vaccination. The receptors stem from a man aged 50 to 60 who received an inactivated influenza vaccine. Donor details come from another sample of the same person, matched by shared clones.

There are many counts of this clonotype. The chain couples TRBV6-1 to TRBJ2-3; TRBD2 might be the D (6 bases). Germline V gene data show CDR1 as MNHNS and CDR2 as SASEGT. Trimming cost V 2 bases and J 4 bases, with 10 bases left between them. CDR3 length: 14 residues. The CDR3 loop reads CASSERGGPDTQYF. In nucleotides, the CDR3 is TGTGCCAGCAGTGAACGGGGAGGACCAGATACGCAGTATTTT.

This clonotype was detected a few times. The chain employs TRBV5-1 and TRBJ2-7, with D perhaps TRBD1 (6 bases). CDR3 length: 15 amino acids. Trimming left V 0 bases short and J 2 bases short, with 12 bases between. CDR1 and CDR2 (germline): SGHRS, YFSETQ. CDR3 sequence reads: CASSLVPGAAYEQYF. The CDR3 region has the DNA TGCGCCAGCAGCTTGGTACCAGGGGCCGCCTACGAGCAGTACTTC.

This chain uses TRBV11-2 with TRBJ1-4, with D possibly being TRBD1 (5 bases). Germline V gene data show CDR1 as SGHAT and CDR2 as FQNNGV. The V gene lost 5 bases and the J gene lost 4 bases, with 14 bases spanning the gap. This CDR3 is 15 amino acids long. The CDR3 reads CASSEGRALNEKLFF. The DNA for the CDR3 is TGTGCCAGCAGCGAGGGACGGGCCCTTAATGAAAAACTGTTTTTT.

This chain links TRBV7-9 with TRBJ2-5; TRBD2 matches at 8 bases. Germline V lookup: CDR1 SEHNR, CDR2 FQNEAQ (reference sequence). Trimming at V came to 2 bases and at J to 5 bases, leaving 7 bases not matched to a gene. The CDR3 sequence is 15 residues long. The CDR3, as DNA: TGTGCCAGCAGCTTACCCAGCGGGAGCGGGGAGACCCAGTACTTC. This encodes CASSLPSGSGETQYF.

The CDR3: CASSLAGGGRYNEQFF. DNA of the CDR3: TGTGCCAGCAGCTTAGCGGGCGGGGGGCGATACAATGAGCAGTTCTTC. This sequence joins TRBV7-9 and TRBJ2-1, with 8 nucleotides matching TRBD2. There are 16 residues in the CDR3. The trim removed 0 bases at V and 4 bases at J, leaving 5 bases unmatched. Germline V gene data show CDR1 as SEHNR and CDR2 as FQNEAQ (reference sequence).

This clonotype showed up just a few times. V and J are TRBV29-1 and TRBJ1-2; D possibly corresponds to TRBD1 (6 bases). Germline lookup yields CDR1 SQVTM and CDR2 ANQGSEA. The CDR3 sequence is 14 residues long. V lost 0 bases, J lost 5 bases, and 13 bases lay in between. This CDR3 reads CSVEEGQLSYGYTF. CDR3 nucleotides: TGCAGCGTTGAAGAAGGACAGCTTTCTTATGGCTACACCTTC.

This chain connects TRBV11-2 to TRBJ2-3, with unresolved D. CDR1 and CDR2 from the germline V gene are SGHAT and FQNNGV. The CDR3 loop spans 16 amino acids. Trimming pared 1 base from V and 0 bases from J, leaving 11 bases between. CDR3 sequence: CASSLVGRSSTDTQYF. Written as DNA, the CDR3 is TGTGCCAGCAGCTTAGTTGGGCGGTCCAGCACAGATACGCAGTATTTT.

This clonotype was detected only a few times. The V gene is TRBV7-2, the J gene TRBJ2-1, with 7 bases fitting TRBD2. CDR3 length: 15 residues. V lost 2 bases to trimming and J lost 5 bases; unmatched junction nucleotides: 6. The germline CDR1 and CDR2 sequences are SGHTA and FQGNSA. In DNA form, the CDR3 reads TGTGCCAGCAGCTTACTCCCTAGCGGAGACAATGAGCAGTTCTTC. It codes for CASSLLPSGDNEQFF. The entire variable domain, with the rest obtained from reference TRBV7-2 and TRBJ2-1, is as follows: GAGVSQSPSNKVTEKGKDVELRCDPISGHTALYWYRQSLGQGLEFLIYFQGNSAPDKSGLPSDRFSAERTGGSVSTLTIQRTQQEDSAVYLCASSLLPSGDNEQFFGPGTRLTVL.

In its sample, this clonotype was seen a few times. The chain employs TRBV7-2 and TRBJ1-1, with a possible D match to TRBD1 (5 bases). The CDR3 loop spans 15 amino acids. The V end lost 8 bases, the J end lost 3 bases, and 19 bases lay between the germline ends. Per germline, CDR1 SGHTA and CDR2 FQGNSA. CDR3 protein: CASSSEGYVDTEAFF. As DNA, the CDR3 is TGTGCCAGCTCCTCAGAGGGGTATGTTGACACTGAAGCTTTCTTT.

This clonotype has just a few counts. This chain links TRBV6-1 with TRBJ2-1; 11 bases are shared with TRBD2. The CDR3 is made up of 16 amino acids. V dropped 6 bases and J dropped 4; count of bases not matched to a gene: 8. The V gene's germline CDR1 is MNHNS and CDR2 SASEGT. The CDR3 is CASRAPLAGGYNEQFF. The CDR3 DNA reads as TGTGCCAGCAGAGCCCCTCTAGCGGGAGGATACAATGAGCAGTTCTTC.

This clonotype was picked up a small number of times. The chain uses TRBV9 and TRBJ2-7, with 11 bases that match TRBD2. With V trimmed by 2 bases and J by 0 bases, 1 base remained unmatched. This CDR3 comprises 15 residues. Looked up from germline, CDR1 is SGDLS and CDR2 is YYNGEE. CDR3 nucleotides: TGTGCCAGCAGCGTGGGACTAGCGGACTCCTACGAGCAGTACTTC. It yields the protein CASSVGLADSYEQYF.

This clonotype was counted at least ten times. CDR3 nucleotides: TGTGCCAGCAGCCAAGCCGGGAAACTCTATGGCTACACCTTC. Protein sequence: CASSQAGKLYGYTF. This sequence joins TRBV3-1 and TRBJ1-2, with no clear D. Germline values: CDR1 LGHDT, CDR2 YNNKEL (reference sequence). V was cut by 1 base and J by 4 bases, with 10 bases left in between. This CDR3 spans 14 amino acids.

The CDR3 reads CASSQESVRPNTGELFF. Written as DNA, the CDR3 is TGCGCCAGCAGCCAAGAATCGGTCCGCCCGAACACCGGGGAGCTGTTTTTT. This rearrangement joins TRBV4-3 to TRBJ2-2; no firm D call. The CDR3 is 17 residues long. V was shortened by 0 bases and J by 0 bases, with 11 bases between the two germline ends. Germline lookup yields CDR1 LGHNA and CDR2 YSLEER.

This clonotype was seen a few times. This rearrangement joins TRBV7-9 to TRBJ1-5; D ambiguous. This CDR3 is built from 14 residues. Germline V lookup: CDR1 SEHNR, CDR2 FQNEAQ (reference sequence). With 2 bases removed from V and 3 bases from J, the gap between germline ends came to 8 bases. The CDR3 spells CASSLSSPNQPQHF. The CDR3 region has the DNA TGTGCCAGCAGCTTATCTTCCCCCAATCAGCCCCAGCATTTT.

This clonotype was counted a few times. This rearrangement joins TRBV6-5 to TRBJ2-1; D uncertain. Germline-derived CDR1 and CDR2 are MNHEY and SVGAGI. The CDR3 extends over 13 amino acids. Trimming stripped 4 bases from V and 8 bases from J, with 12 bases between. The CDR3 bases are TGTGCCAGCAGTTCCCCCCTAGTCTATGAGCAGTTCTTC. This sequence encodes CASSSPLVYEQFF.

This chain joins TRBV7-8 and TRBJ2-5, with 11 bases matching TRBD1. This CDR3 has 15 residues. The germline V gene has CDR1 SGHVS and CDR2 FQNEAQ. V was pared by 4 bases and J by 4 bases, with 5 bases of the junction left unmatched. CDR3 amino acids: CASSYRTGGLETQYF. As DNA, the CDR3 is TGTGCCAGCAGCTACCGGACAGGGGGCTTAGAGACCCAGTACTTC.

The chain carries TRBV7-2 and TRBJ2-1, with D perhaps matching TRBD1 (5 bases). The germline V gene has CDR1 SGHTA and CDR2 FQGNSA. CDR3 length equals 13 residues. Trimming took off 4 bases at V and 9 bases at J, with 13 bases between the two ends. CDR3 DNA sequence: TGTGCCAGCAGCTCAGGGCGATGGTTTGAGCAGTTCTTC. This sequence encodes CASSSGRWFEQFF.

This clonotype was counted only a few times. V gene TRBV3-1 combines with J gene TRBJ1-1; D remains ambiguous. CDR3 length: 13 amino acids. Per the germline V gene, CDR1 is LGHDT and CDR2 is YNNKEL (reference sequence). V lost 4 bases, J lost 8 bases, and 14 bases lay in between. CDR3: CASSLHSSREAFF. The CDR3 nucleotides are TGTGCCAGCAGCCTCCATAGCTCCAGGGAAGCTTTCTTT.

The chain carries TRBV11-2 and TRBJ2-3; unclear D gene. Trimming cost V 5 bases and J 5 bases, with 8 bases left between them. The germline V gene encodes CDR1 SGHAT and CDR2 FQNNGV. The CDR3 covers 12 residues. The CDR3 sequence: CASSDRLDTQYF. The CDR3 bases are TGTGCCAGCAGCGACCGTCTAGATACGCAGTATTTT.

The chain combines TRBV4-3 with TRBJ1-5; D remains unclear. The V and J ends lost 0 bases and 5 bases respectively, with 8 bases between them. Per the germline V gene, CDR1 is LGHNA and CDR2 is YSLEER. There are 14 residues in the CDR3. The DNA of the CDR3 is TGCGCCAGCAGCCAAGAGGGCAGAGATCAGCCCCAGCATTTT. This gives the protein CASSQEGRDQPQHF.

The V call is TRBV14, the J call TRBJ2-7, with D perhaps matching TRBD1 (5 bases). The CDR3 is 16 residues long. V lost 1 base, J lost 7 bases, and 20 bases lay in between. Germline CDR1 is SGHDN and CDR2 is FVKESK. CDR3 region: CASSQARSDKPQEQYF. CDR3 sequence (DNA): TGTGCCAGCAGCCAAGCTCGCTCGGACAAGCCGCAGGAGCAGTACTTC.

J is TRBJ2-1 and V is TRBV3-1; 12 bases map to TRBD2. There are 18 residues in the CDR3. From germline, CDR1 is LGHDT and CDR2 YNNKEL (reference sequence). V shed 4 bases, J shed 0 bases, and the junction held 7 bases outside the gene matches. CDR3 nucleotide sequence: TGTGCCAGCAGCCCGGGACTAGCGGGTCTGAGCTCCTACAATGAGCAGTTCTTC. Translated: CASSPGLAGLSSYNEQFF.

This clonotype was seen many times. The chain combines TRBV29-1 with TRBJ2-1; 10 positions match TRBD1. Unmatched junction bases numbered 4, after V lost 4 bases and J lost 1 base. The germline CDR1 and CDR2 sequences are SQVTM and ANQGSEA. This CDR3 spans 15 amino acids. This chain's CDR3 is CSVGGGQGSYNEQFF. DNA of the CDR3: TGCAGCGTTGGGGGGGGACAGGGGTCCTACAATGAGCAGTTCTTC.

A few counts support this clonotype. The chain recombines TRBV7-2 with TRBJ2-3, with 7 bases matching TRBD1. The CDR3 is 15 residues long. V gave up 6 bases and J gave up 0 bases; unmatched junction bases: 6. CDR1 SGHTA and CDR2 FQGNSA come from the germline V gene. CDR3 DNA: TGTGCCAGCAGGATCAGGGGGATTAGCACAGATACGCAGTATTTT. Translated: CASRIRGISTDTQYF. The whole variable domain, filled in from reference TRBV7-2 and TRBJ2-3, reads GAGVSQSPSNKVTEKGKDVELRCDPISGHTALYWYRQSLGQGLEFLIYFQGNSAPDKSGLPSDRFSAERTGGSVSTLTIQRTQQEDSAVYLCASRIRGISTDTQYFGPGTRLTVL.

The V and J genes are TRBV2 and TRBJ2-5, with 7 bases that match TRBD1. Germline CDR1 is SNHLY and CDR2 is FYNNEI. The CDR3 is 16 amino acids. Trimming at V came to 6 bases and at J to 6 bases, leaving 16 bases not matched to a gene. The CDR3 is CASRPETGQAGKTQYF. The CDR3 nucleotides are TGTGCCAGCAGACCCGAAACCGGACAGGCTGGGAAGACCCAGTACTTC.

This sequence joins TRBV4-1 and TRBJ1-1, with D hard to call. The ends were cut back, 1 base at V and 1 base at J, with 13 bases in the middle. There are 16 residues in the CDR3. Germline values: CDR1 MGHRA, CDR2 YSYEKL. CDR3: CASSQAKIDWNTEAFF. The CDR3 bases are TGCGCCAGCAGCCAAGCGAAGATAGACTGGAACACTGAAGCTTTCTTT.

This clonotype was detected many times. The rearrangement joins TRBV27 to TRBJ2-1; 10 bases are a match to TRBD1. CDR3 length: 15 amino acids. After removal of 6 bases from V and 2 bases from J, the junction contained 4 bases not matched to a gene. The V gene's germline CDR1 is MNHEY and CDR2 SMNVEV (reference sequence). In nucleotides, the CDR3 is TGTGCCAGCAGCACCGGGACAGGGGCCTACAATGAGCAGTTCTTC. It is translated as CASSTGTGAYNEQFF.

The chain couples TRBV20-1 to TRBJ1-6; TRBD1 might be the D (6 bases). Germline CDR1 and CDR2: DFQATT and SNEGSKA (reference sequence). The CDR3 length is 16 residues. V was trimmed by 0 bases and J by 1 base, leaving 10 bases between them. CDR3 nucleotides: TGCAGTGCTAGAGATCAGGGGAGGTCCTATAATTCACCCCTCCACTTT. The encoded protein is CSARDQGRSYNSPLHF.